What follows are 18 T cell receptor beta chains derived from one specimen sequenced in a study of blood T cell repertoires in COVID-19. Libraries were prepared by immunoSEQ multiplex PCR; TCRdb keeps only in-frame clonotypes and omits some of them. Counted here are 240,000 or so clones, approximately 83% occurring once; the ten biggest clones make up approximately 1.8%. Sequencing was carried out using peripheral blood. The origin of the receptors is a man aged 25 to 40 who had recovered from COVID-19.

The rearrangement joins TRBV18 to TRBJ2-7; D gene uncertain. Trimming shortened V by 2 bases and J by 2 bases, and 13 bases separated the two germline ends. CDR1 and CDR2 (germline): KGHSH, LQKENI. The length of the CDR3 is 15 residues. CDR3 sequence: CASSPFSSTTYEQYF. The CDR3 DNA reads TGTGCCAGCTCACCATTTTCGAGCACCACCTACGAGCAGTACTTC.

The CDR3 here is CASSEHVGYTF. The CDR3 nucleotides are TGTGCCAGCAGTGAACATGTCGGCTACACCTTC. The rearrangement uses TRBV6-1 and TRBJ1-2; D not certain. Trimming left V 2 bases short and J 8 bases short, with 6 bases between. CDR1 and CDR2 from the germline V gene are MNHNS and SASEGT. This CDR3 has 11 amino acids.

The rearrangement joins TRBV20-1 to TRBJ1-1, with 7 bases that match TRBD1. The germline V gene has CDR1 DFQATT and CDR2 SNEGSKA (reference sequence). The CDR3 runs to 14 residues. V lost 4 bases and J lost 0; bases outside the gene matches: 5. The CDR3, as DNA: TGCAGTGCTAATGACAGGGAGGTGAACACTGAAGCTTTCTTT. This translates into CSANDREVNTEAFF.

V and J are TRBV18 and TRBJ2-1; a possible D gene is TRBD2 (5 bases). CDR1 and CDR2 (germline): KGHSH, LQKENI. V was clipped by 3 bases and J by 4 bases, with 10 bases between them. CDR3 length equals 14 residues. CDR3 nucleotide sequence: TGTGCCAGCTCACCCCAACTAGTTTACAATGAGCAGTTCTTC. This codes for CASSPQLVYNEQFF. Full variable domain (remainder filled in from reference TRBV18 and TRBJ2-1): NAGVMQNPRHLVRRRGQEARLRCSPMKGHSHVYWYRQLPEEGLKFMVYLQKENIIDESGMPKERFSAEFPKEGPSILRIQQVVRGDSAAYFCASSPQLVYNEQFFGPGTRLTVL.

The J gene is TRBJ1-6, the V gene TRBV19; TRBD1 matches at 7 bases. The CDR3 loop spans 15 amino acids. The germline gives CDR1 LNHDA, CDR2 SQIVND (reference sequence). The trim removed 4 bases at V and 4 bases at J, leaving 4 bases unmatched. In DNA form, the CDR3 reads TGTGCCAGTAGTACCCGGGACAGTTATAATTCACCCCTCCACTTT. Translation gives CASSTRDSYNSPLHF.

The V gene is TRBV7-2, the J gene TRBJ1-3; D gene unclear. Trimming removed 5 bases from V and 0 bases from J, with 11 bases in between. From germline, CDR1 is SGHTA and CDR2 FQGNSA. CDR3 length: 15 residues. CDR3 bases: TGTGCCAGCAGCCCAAGTGCCAGCTCTGGAAACACCATATATTTT. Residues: CASSPSASSGNTIYF.

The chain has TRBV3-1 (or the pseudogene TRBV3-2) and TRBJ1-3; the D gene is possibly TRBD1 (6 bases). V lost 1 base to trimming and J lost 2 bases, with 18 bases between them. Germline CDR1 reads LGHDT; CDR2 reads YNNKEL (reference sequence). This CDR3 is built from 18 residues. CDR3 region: CASSQGFGLQGTGNTIYF. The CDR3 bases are TGTGCCAGCAGCCAAGGGTTCGGGCTACAGGGCACTGGAAACACCATATATTTT.

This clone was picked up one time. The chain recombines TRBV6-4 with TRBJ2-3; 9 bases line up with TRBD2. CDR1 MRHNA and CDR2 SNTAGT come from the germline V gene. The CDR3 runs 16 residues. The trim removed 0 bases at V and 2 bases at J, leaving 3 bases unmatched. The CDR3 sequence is CASSDSAGGHTDTQYF. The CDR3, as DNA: TGTGCCAGCAGTGACTCGGCGGGGGGGCACACAGATACGCAGTATTTT.

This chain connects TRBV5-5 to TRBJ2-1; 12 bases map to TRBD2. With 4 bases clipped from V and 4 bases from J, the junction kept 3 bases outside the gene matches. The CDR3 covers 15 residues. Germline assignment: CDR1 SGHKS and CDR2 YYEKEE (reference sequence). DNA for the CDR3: TGTGCCAGCAGCCACGGACTAGCGGGGTACAATGAGCAGTTCTTC. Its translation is CASSHGLAGYNEQFF.

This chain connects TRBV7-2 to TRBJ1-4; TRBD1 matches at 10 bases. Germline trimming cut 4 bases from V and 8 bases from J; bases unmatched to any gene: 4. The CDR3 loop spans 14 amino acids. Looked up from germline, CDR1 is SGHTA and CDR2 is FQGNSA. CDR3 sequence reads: CASSSTGGVEKLFF. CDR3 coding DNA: TGTGCCAGCAGCTCGACAGGGGGCGTCGAAAAACTGTTTTTT. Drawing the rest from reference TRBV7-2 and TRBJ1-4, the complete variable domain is GAGVSQSPSNKVTEKGKDVELRCDPISGHTALYWYRQSLGQGLEFLIYFQGNSAPDKSGLPSDRFSAERTGGSVSTLTIQRTQQEDSAVYLCASSSTGGVEKLFFGSGTQLSVL.

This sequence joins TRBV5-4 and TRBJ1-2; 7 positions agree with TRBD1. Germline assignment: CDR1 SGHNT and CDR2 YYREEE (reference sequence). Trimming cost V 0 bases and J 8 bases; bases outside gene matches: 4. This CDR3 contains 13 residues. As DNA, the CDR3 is TGTGCCAGCAGCTTGGTCGGACAGGAGGGCTACACCTTC. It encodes CASSLVGQEGYTF.

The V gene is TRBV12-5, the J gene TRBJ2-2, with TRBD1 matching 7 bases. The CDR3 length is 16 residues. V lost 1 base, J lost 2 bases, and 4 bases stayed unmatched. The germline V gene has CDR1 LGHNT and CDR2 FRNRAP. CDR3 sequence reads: CASGLGQGVNTGELFF. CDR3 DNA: TGTGCTAGTGGTTTGGGGCAGGGGGTCAACACCGGGGAGCTGTTTTTT.

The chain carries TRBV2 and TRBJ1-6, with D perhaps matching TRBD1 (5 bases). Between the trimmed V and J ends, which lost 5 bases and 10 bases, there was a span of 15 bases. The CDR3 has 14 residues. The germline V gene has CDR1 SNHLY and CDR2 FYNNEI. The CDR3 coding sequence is TGTGCCAGCAGTAGGGATGTTGGGGGGTCACCCCTCCACTTT. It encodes CASSRDVGGSPLHF.

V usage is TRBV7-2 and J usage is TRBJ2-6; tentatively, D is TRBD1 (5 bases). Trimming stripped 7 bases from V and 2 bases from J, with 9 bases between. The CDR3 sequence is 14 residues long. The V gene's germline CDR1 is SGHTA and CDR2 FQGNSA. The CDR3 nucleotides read TGTGCCAGCAAATTAGGGGCTGGGGCCAACGTCCTGACTTTC. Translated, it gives CASKLGAGANVLTF.

CDR3 in DNA: TGTGCCAGCAGCCCAGGACAGACGTACCAAGAGACCCAGTACTTC. Its protein product is CASSPGQTYQETQYF. This chain joins TRBV5-5 and TRBJ2-5; possibly TRBD1 for D (6 bases). Germline CDR1 is SGHKS and CDR2 is YYEKEE (reference sequence). V lost 4 bases, J lost 0 bases, and 13 bases lay in between. This CDR3 comprises 15 residues.

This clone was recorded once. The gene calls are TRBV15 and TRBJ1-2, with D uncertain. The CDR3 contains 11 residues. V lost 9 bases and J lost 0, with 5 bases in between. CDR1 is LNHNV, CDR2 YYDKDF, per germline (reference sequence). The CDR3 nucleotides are TGTGCCACGAGTGCTAACTATGGCTACACCTTC. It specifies CATSANYGYTF.

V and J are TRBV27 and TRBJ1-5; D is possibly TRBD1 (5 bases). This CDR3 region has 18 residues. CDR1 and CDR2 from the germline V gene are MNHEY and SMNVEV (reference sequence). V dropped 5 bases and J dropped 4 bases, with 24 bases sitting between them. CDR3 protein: CASSRAGPLGGVNQPQHF. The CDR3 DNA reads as TGTGCCAGCAGTCGAGCAGGGCCGTTGGGGGGGGTAAATCAGCCCCAGCATTTT.

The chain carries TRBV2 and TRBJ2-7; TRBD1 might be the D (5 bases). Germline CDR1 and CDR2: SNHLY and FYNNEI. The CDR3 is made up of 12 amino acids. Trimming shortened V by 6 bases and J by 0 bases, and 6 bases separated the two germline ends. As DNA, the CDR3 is TGTGCCAGCAGCAGGGACTCCTACGAGCAGTACTTC. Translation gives CASSRDSYEQYF.